Following are 17 T cell receptor beta chains from one sample sequenced in a study of blood T cell repertoires in COVID-19. Assay used: immunoSEQ multiplex PCR; TCRdb lists only in-frame clones, some missing. The sample consists of 77,000 or so clones, more than 80% of them appearing once. Sequencing was carried out using peripheral blood. All receptors derive from a man older than 75 with acute or convalescent COVID-19.

The V call is TRBV19, the J call TRBJ2-5; D possibly corresponds to TRBD1 (5 bases). V was clipped by 1 base and J by 1 base, with 10 bases between them. Germline lookup yields CDR1 LNHDA and CDR2 SQIVND (reference sequence). The length of the CDR3 is 15 residues. The CDR3 region is CASSIGGSLQETQYF. As DNA, the CDR3 is TGTGCCAGTAGTATAGGGGGCAGCCTCCAAGAGACCCAGTACTTC.

The chain recombines TRBV20-1 with TRBJ2-1; no clear D. V was trimmed by 3 bases and J by 8 bases, leaving 11 bases between them. This CDR3 comprises 12 residues. Germline CDR1 DFQATT, CDR2 SNEGSKA (reference sequence). The CDR3 sequence is CSASLVDDEQFF. For the CDR3, the DNA is TGCAGTGCTAGTTTAGTTGATGATGAGCAGTTCTTC.

This rearrangement joins TRBV5-6 to TRBJ1-2, with 9 nucleotides matching TRBD1. The germline V gene encodes CDR1 SGHDT and CDR2 YYEEEE. Trimming removed 4 bases from V and 4 bases from J; junction bases left unmatched: 8. The CDR3 is 15 residues long. CDR3 region: CASSIRDRVFYGYTF. CDR3 DNA sequence: TGTGCCAGCAGCATACGGGACAGGGTATTCTATGGCTACACCTTC.

The J gene is TRBJ2-5, the V gene TRBV6-6, with 7 bases aligning to TRBD2. Germline CDR1 reads MNHNY; CDR2 reads SVGAGI (reference sequence). J gave up 5 bases and V 8 bases, and 5 bases lay outside the gene matches. This CDR3 is built from 12 residues. The CDR3 nucleotides read TGTGCCAGCGGGGGGGTTGGGGAGACCCAGTACTTC. Its translation is CASGGVGETQYF.

The J gene is TRBJ2-2, the V gene TRBV4-3; D unclear. The CDR3 has 12 residues. Germline assignment: CDR1 LGHNA and CDR2 YSLEER. Trimming stripped 4 bases from V and 3 bases from J, with 3 bases between. CDR3: CASSPYTGELFF. CDR3 nucleotide sequence: TGCGCCAGCAGCCCTTACACCGGGGAGCTGTTTTTT.

This clone has only a few counts. The gene calls are TRBV4-2 and TRBJ1-2; D not certain. The V end lost 0 bases, the J end lost 0 bases, and 5 bases lay between the germline ends. The length of the CDR3 is 14 residues. Germline-derived CDR1 and CDR2 are LGHNA and YNFKEQ. For the CDR3, the DNA is TGTGCCAGCAGCCAAGACCGCGCTAACTATGGCTACACCTTC. This gives the protein CASSQDRANYGYTF.

V gene TRBV10-1 combines with J gene TRBJ1-1; 7 bases match TRBD1. The CDR3 is 15 residues long. Looked up from germline, CDR1 is WNHNN and CDR2 is SYGVQD (reference sequence). V shed 6 bases, J shed 1 base, and the junction held 8 bases outside the gene matches. The CDR3 DNA follows: TGCGCCAGCAGCTCCGGGACAGAGGGGAACACTGAAGCTTTCTTT. Its translation: CASSSGTEGNTEAFF.

This clone was counted once. The chain combines TRBV3-1 (or the pseudogene TRBV3-2) with TRBJ2-1; 8 bases map to TRBD1. The V and J ends lost 1 base and 4 bases, in that order; junction bases with no gene match: 6. In germline, CDR1 is LGHDT, CDR2 YNNKEL (reference sequence). The CDR3 is 16 amino acids. The CDR3 loop reads CASSQVGQGAYNEQFF. CDR3 DNA sequence: TGTGCCAGCAGCCAAGTCGGACAGGGCGCTTACAATGAGCAGTTCTTC.

The chain has TRBV11-2 and TRBJ2-7, with 11 positions matching TRBD2. The CDR3 has 15 residues. Trimming cost V 3 bases and J 0 bases; bases outside gene matches: 1. Germline V CDR1 and CDR2: SGHAT, FQNNGV. The CDR3: CASSLTSGNSYEQYF. As DNA, the CDR3 is TGTGCCAGCAGCTTGACTAGCGGGAACTCCTACGAGCAGTACTTC.

The chain combines TRBV9 with TRBJ2-3; perhaps TRBD2 as D (7 bases). The V end was cut by 0 bases, the J end by 0 bases, with 23 bases between. Germline V gives CDR1 SGDLS, CDR2 YYNGEE. The CDR3 totals 20 residues. Written as DNA, the CDR3 is TGTGCCAGCAGCGTAGAGGGCACGGGGGGCCGGTTTCTCAGCACAGATACGCAGTATTTT. Its translation is CASSVEGTGGRFLSTDTQYF.

This chain joins TRBV3-1 (or the pseudogene TRBV3-2) and TRBJ1-2, with D possibly being TRBD1 (6 bases). The length of the CDR3 is 15 residues. V lost 3 bases to trimming and J lost 8 bases, with 19 bases between them. CDR1 and CDR2 (germline): LGHDT, YNNKEL (reference sequence). The CDR3 DNA is TGTGCCAGCAGCCATCTCACAGGGATGGCAGGAGGCTACACCTTC. Residues: CASSHLTGMAGGYTF.

The rearrangement links TRBV29-1 to TRBJ2-7; TRBD1 might be the D (5 bases). Germline values: CDR1 SQVTM, CDR2 ANQGSEA. Between the trimmed V and J ends, which lost 4 bases and 5 bases, there was a span of 15 bases. There are 13 residues in the CDR3. The CDR3 region is CSVVIGDNDEQYF. CDR3 bases: TGCAGCGTTGTTATAGGGGATAATGACGAGCAGTACTTC.

In this sample, this clone turned up once. This chain links TRBV5-1 with TRBJ2-3, with D perhaps matching TRBD1 (6 bases). The CDR3 spans 15 residues. Trimming stripped 6 bases from V and 2 bases from J, with 16 bases between. CDR1 and CDR2 from the germline V gene are SGHRS and YFSETQ. In DNA, the CDR3 is TGCGCCAGCAATCAGGGGCCAGGATACACAGATACGCAGTATTTT. Residues: CASNQGPGYTDTQYF.

This chain links TRBV5-1 with TRBJ2-1; 11 bases line up with TRBD2. Trimming removed 1 base from V and 9 bases from J; junction bases left unmatched: 6. Germline V gene sequence: CDR1 SGHRS, CDR2 YFSETQ. The CDR3 consists of 15 residues. The CDR3 bases are TGCGCCAGCAGCTTGACTAGCGGGAGTCGTTTTGAGCAGTTCTTC. Translation: CASSLTSGSRFEQFF.

The rearrangement uses TRBV7-2 and TRBJ2-3; 7 bases align to TRBD1. The CDR3 runs to 15 residues. Unmatched junction bases numbered 8, after V lost 6 bases and J lost 2 bases. Germline V gene lookup returns CDR1 SGHTA and CDR2 FQGNSA. The CDR3 protein is CASRSTGTATDTQYF. CDR3 nucleotide sequence: TGTGCCAGCAGGTCTACCGGGACAGCCACAGATACGCAGTATTTT.

This chain's CDR3 is CASSYATGSNQPQHF. DNA for the CDR3: TGTGCCAGCAGTTACGCCACAGGGAGCAATCAGCCCCAGCATTTT. The V gene is TRBV27, the J gene TRBJ1-5, with a tentative D call TRBD1 (6 bases). V shed 4 bases and J shed 1 base, with 11 bases lying between them. Germline V gene sequence: CDR1 MNHEY, CDR2 SMNVEV (reference sequence). The CDR3 sequence is 15 residues long.

The chain employs TRBV5-1 and TRBJ2-5; the D gene is possibly TRBD2 (5 bases). Trimming cost V 6 bases and J 1 base, with 16 bases left between them. The CDR3 loop spans 15 amino acids. Germline values: CDR1 SGHRS, CDR2 YFSETQ. This chain's CDR3 is CASTSITSSQETQYF. CDR3 sequence (DNA): TGCGCCAGCACCTCAATTACTAGTTCCCAAGAGACCCAGTACTTC.